This TCR beta chain was sequenced in a study of CD8 T cells in Susac syndrome. Study results and caveats: The study conceded that relatively few individuals underwent its TCR sequencing and HLA analysis.

Reverse transcription of about 0.45 to 1 ug RNA was carried out with random hexamers. A multiplex approach, immunoSEQ multiplex PCR, amplified TCR beta CDR3 across 54 Vbeta and 13 Jbeta. TCRdb itself ran the immunoSEQ multiplex PCR reads through MiXCR, one entry per CDR3 protein. Of about 210,000 distinct CDR3 sequences in the sample, approximately 94% were seen once. In its sample, this clonotype was seen once. Its matching antigen is unknown. Healthy donors acted as controls, with matching for age and sex. Negative isolation was applied to CD8+ and CD4+ T cells, and FACS enrichment was applied to TEMRA cells. V gave up 4 bases and J gave up 6 bases; unmatched junction bases: 4. This CDR3 spans 14 amino acids. Germline V gene data show CDR1 as KGHSH and CDR2 as LQKENI.

The source of this sequence is a human donor in good health. Sequenced input: CD4+ T cells from PBMCs. This chain joins TRBV18 and TRBJ2-2; TRBD1 aligns across 8 bases. The chain's CDR3 is CASSLQQGAGELFF. Here the CDR3 DNA reads TGTGCCAGCTCACTTCAACAGGGGGCCGGGGAGCTGTTTTTT. Together with reference TRBV18 and TRBJ2-2, the CDR3 gives the full variable domain: NAGVMQNPRHLVRRRGQEARLRCSPMKGHSHVYWYRQLPEEGLKFMVYLQKENIIDESGMPKERFSAEFPKEGPSILRIQQVVRGDSAAYFCASSLQQGAGELFFGEGSRLTVL.